The clone carrying this T cell receptor (beta chain) was counted between two and nine times. The target antigen is unknown. This specimen comes from a study of cytomegalovirus exposure and HLA in healthy donors. Background on the study: Some 85 million unique TCRs, all from HLA-typed donors, were included in an early release of the data. The Caucasian-associated ancestry cluster contained about four fifths of the approximately 390 genotyped donors.

Study outcomes and limitations: Beyond CMV serostatus, there was no information to go on about immune exposure. Reportedly, fewer N-insertions than the approximately 650-donor mean appeared in an Asian-associated ancestry cluster in a later analysis.

Both 60 Vbeta primers and 13 Jbeta primers went into the PCR. Only in-frame clones appear in the TCRdb table, and some are missing; sequencing was by immunoSEQ multiplex PCR. The profile shows tens of thousands of clones, roughly 86% of them singletons. The source material was PBMCs. The sequence derives from a man between 25 and 39 years old in good health and CMV-seropositive.

DNA for the CDR3: TGTGCCAGCAGCGCCCCACTGGCCCGGGGTACCGGGGAGCTGTTTTTT. Translation gives CASSAPLARGTGELFF. J is TRBJ2-2 and V is TRBV9, with D perhaps matching TRBD2 (5 bases). Germline assignment: CDR1 SGDLS and CDR2 YYNGEE. V lost 3 bases and J lost 5, with 17 bases in between. The CDR3 loop spans 16 amino acids.